Following are 26 T cell receptor beta chains from one sample sequenced in a study of cytomegalovirus exposure and HLA in healthy donors. Clones were read by immunoSEQ multiplex PCR, and TCRdb kept only the in-frame ones, dropping some. The data contain about 150,000 clones, approximately 86% of them singletons. The sequencing sample was made of PBMCs. These TCRs come from a man between 18 and 29 years old in good health and CMV-seropositive.

The V gene is TRBV28, the J gene TRBJ2-7, with D possibly matching TRBD2 (6 bases). With 4 bases removed from V and 6 bases from J, the gap between germline ends came to 7 bases. Per the germline V gene, CDR1 is MDHEN and CDR2 is SYDVKM. This CDR3 has 11 residues. The chain's CDR3 is CASSWEAEQYF. The DNA of the CDR3 is TGTGCCAGCAGTTGGGAGGCCGAGCAGTACTTC. Together with reference TRBV28 and TRBJ2-7, the CDR3 gives the full variable domain: DVKVTQSSRYLVKRTGEKVFLECVQDMDHENMFWYRQDPGLGLRLIYFSYDVKMKEKGDIPEGYSVSREKKERFSLILESASTNQTSMYLCASSWEAEQYFGPGTRLTVT.

The rearrangement links TRBV11-2 to TRBJ2-6; 7 bases match TRBD1. The CDR3 loop spans 18 amino acids. Trimming at V came to 5 bases and at J to 4 bases, leaving 14 bases not matched to a gene. From germline, CDR1 is SGHAT and CDR2 FQNNGV. The CDR3 sequence: CASSLVPGQNPGANVLTF. DNA of the CDR3: TGTGCCAGCAGCCTAGTCCCGGGACAGAATCCAGGGGCCAACGTCCTGACTTTC.

The table lists this clone with many counts. The chain uses TRBV6-5 and TRBJ1-5, with TRBD1 matching over 10 bases. The V and J ends lost 10 bases and 4 bases, in that order; junction bases with no gene match: 10. The CDR3 is made up of 15 amino acids. Germline V lookup: CDR1 MNHEY, CDR2 SVGAGI. DNA for the CDR3: TGTGCCACCACGCCGGGACAGGGGATTAATCAGCCCCAGCATTTT. It is translated as CATTPGQGINQPQHF.

This chain links TRBV10-3 with TRBJ2-7; 8 nucleotides match TRBD1. V was pared by 2 bases and J by 6 bases, with 9 bases of the junction left unmatched. Germline values: CDR1 ENHRY, CDR2 SYGVKD. The CDR3 consists of 15 residues. CDR3 nucleotides: TGTGCCATCAGTGAGACAGGGGGGCGGGGAAGCGAGCAGTACTTC. Encoded protein: CAISETGGRGSEQYF.

The chain recombines TRBV7-2 with TRBJ2-7; 7 bases fit TRBD1. The CDR3 spans 13 residues. Unmatched junction bases numbered 2, after V lost 4 bases and J lost 2 bases. Germline V CDR1 and CDR2: SGHTA, FQGNSA. In DNA form, the CDR3 reads TGTGCCAGCAGCTGGACAGGAGCCTACGAGCAGTACTTC. Translating gives CASSWTGAYEQYF.

V and J are TRBV27 and TRBJ1-3, with no clear D. CDR3 length equals 15 residues. The V end was cut by 1 base, the J end by 6 bases, with 13 bases between. Germline V gene sequence: CDR1 MNHEY, CDR2 SMNVEV (reference sequence). CDR3 bases: TGTGCCAGCAGTTTATATGGGCAGCATAAAAACACCATATATTTT. Translating it yields CASSLYGQHKNTIYF.

The chain combines TRBV4-1 with TRBJ1-2; D is uncertain. The CDR3 sequence is 15 residues long. Trimming removed 1 base at V and 4 bases at J, with 13 bases between. The germline V gene encodes CDR1 MGHRA and CDR2 YSYEKL. CDR3 bases: TGCGCCAGCAGCCAAGTGATTAGCGAGATCTATGGCTACACCTTC. Residues: CASSQVISEIYGYTF.

V usage is TRBV19 and J usage is TRBJ1-1; possible D gene TRBD1, 6 bases. V was shortened by 6 bases and J by 4 bases, with 24 bases between the two germline ends. This CDR3 spans 17 amino acids. Germline V gene data show CDR1 as LNHDA and CDR2 as SQIVND (reference sequence). CDR3 nucleotide sequence: TGTGCCAGTAGCGAGGATACCCGGGGACACCCGCGCACTGAAGCTTTCTTT. This translates into CASSEDTRGHPRTEAFF.

J is TRBJ2-1 and V is TRBV27; 9 nucleotides match TRBD1. J gave up 0 bases and V 8 bases, and 11 bases lay outside the gene matches. Germline CDR1 is MNHEY and CDR2 is SMNVEV (reference sequence). The CDR3 has 17 amino acids. CDR3 in amino acids: CASGGQGPPSSYNEQFF. The DNA for the CDR3 is TGTGCCAGCGGGGGACAGGGTCCCCCTAGCTCCTACAATGAGCAGTTCTTC.

The chain links TRBV25-1 to TRBJ1-1; D possibly corresponds to TRBD1 (6 bases). Germline V gene data show CDR1 as MGHDK and CDR2 as SYGVNS. V dropped 5 bases and J dropped 3 bases, with 13 bases sitting between them. The CDR3 is 14 residues long. The CDR3 loop is CASSPAGVDTEAFF. CDR3 coding DNA: TGTGCCAGCAGTCCGGCAGGGGTAGACACTGAAGCTTTCTTT.

The chain joins TRBV7-3 to TRBJ2-1; 10 positions match TRBD2. J was trimmed by 4 bases and V by 5 bases; bases with no gene match: 5. Germline V gives CDR1 SGHTA, CDR2 FQGTGA. The CDR3 has 15 residues. The CDR3 nucleotides are TGTGCCAGCAGCACCTCTAGCGGGGGATACAATGAGCAGTTCTTC. It specifies CASSTSSGGYNEQFF.

The chain has TRBV11-3 and TRBJ2-7, with TRBD2 as a possible D gene (5 bases). The CDR3 is 13 residues long. Germline lookup yields CDR1 SGHNT and CDR2 YENEEA. The ends were cut back, 4 bases at V and 4 bases at J, with 11 bases in the middle. Written as DNA, the CDR3 is TGTGCCAGCAGCTCGGGGATGGGTTACGAGCAGTACTTC. This gives the protein CASSSGMGYEQYF.

This clone was detected ten times or more. The gene calls are TRBV27 and TRBJ1-2; 9 bases map to TRBD1. The CDR3 is 16 residues long. CDR1 is MNHEY, CDR2 SMNVEV, per germline (reference sequence). The V segment lost 4 bases and the J segment 1 base; nucleotides outside the gene matches: 7. The CDR3 protein is CASSSSDRGLNYGYTF. The DNA for the CDR3 is TGTGCCAGCAGTTCCTCGGACAGGGGACTTAACTATGGCTACACCTTC.

This chain connects TRBV5-1 to TRBJ2-2, with 10 positions matching TRBD1. This CDR3 spans 15 amino acids. After removal of 4 bases from V and 5 bases from J, the junction contained 5 bases not matched to a gene. CDR1 is SGHRS, CDR2 YFSETQ, per germline. The CDR3 DNA sequence: TGCGCCAGCAGCCCCCGGACAGGGGGAACCGGGGAGCTGTTTTTT. It encodes CASSPRTGGTGELFF.

Only one count was recorded for this clone. CDR3: CASSPYTSRNTEAFF. The DNA for the CDR3 is TGTGCCAGCAGCCCATACACAAGTCGGAACACTGAAGCTTTCTTT. The V and J genes are TRBV7-7 and TRBJ1-1; D ambiguous. There are 15 residues in the CDR3. CDR1 and CDR2 from the germline V gene are SSHAT and FNYEAQ (reference sequence). V lost 5 bases and J 1 base, leaving 14 bases between the germline ends.

Worth noting for this clone: Other DNA variants within this sample encode the same CDR3. This chain uses TRBV9 with TRBJ2-7, with TRBD1 matching 7 bases. After removal of 4 bases from V and 1 base from J, the junction contained 2 bases not matched to a gene. The CDR3 sequence is 13 residues long. The germline V gene has CDR1 SGDLS and CDR2 YYNGEE. The CDR3 DNA sequence: TGTGCCAGCAGCCGGGACAGTTCCTACGAGCAGTACTTC. Amino acid sequence: CASSRDSSYEQYF.

J is TRBJ2-7 and V is TRBV19; possibly TRBD1 for D (6 bases). Trimming removed 5 bases at V and 6 bases at J, with 23 bases between. This CDR3 spans 16 amino acids. Germline CDR1 is LNHDA and CDR2 is SQIVND (reference sequence). The CDR3: CASSPRGRGKGSEQYF. CDR3 DNA: TGTGCCAGTAGTCCCAGGGGCAGGGGAAAGGGGAGCGAGCAGTACTTC.

The V gene is TRBV10-2, the J gene TRBJ2-1; tentatively, D is TRBD2 (6 bases). Germline V gene data show CDR1 as WSHSY and CDR2 as SAAADI. The length of the CDR3 is 12 residues. The V end was cut by 0 bases, the J end by 15 bases, with 12 bases between. CDR3 sequence: CASSESGGRGFF. The DNA for the CDR3 is TGCGCCAGCAGTGAGTCCGGGGGTCGAGGGTTCTTC.

The V call is TRBV11-2, the J call TRBJ1-2; maybe TRBD1 (5 bases). This CDR3 contains 15 residues. In germline, CDR1 is SGHAT, CDR2 FQNNGV. V lost 4 bases, J lost 4 bases, and 16 bases lay in between. The CDR3 here is CASSSGPEGIYGYTF. The CDR3 DNA is TGTGCCAGCAGCTCCGGACCGGAGGGGATCTATGGCTACACCTTC.

V and J are TRBV19 and TRBJ2-1, with D tentatively TRBD2 (7 bases). Trimming removed 6 bases at V and 2 bases at J, with 14 bases between. Germline V gene lookup returns CDR1 LNHDA and CDR2 SQIVND (reference sequence). The CDR3 length is 15 residues. The CDR3 DNA reads as TGTGCCAGTAGCCTAACCGGGGGGCCCTACAATGAGCAGTTCTTC. It translates to CASSLTGGPYNEQFF.

This clone was recorded once. The chain carries TRBV2 and TRBJ1-2; 7 bases match TRBD1. CDR1 and CDR2 (germline): SNHLY, FYNNEI. After removal of 6 bases from V and 2 bases from J, the junction contained 9 bases not matched to a gene. The CDR3 length is 15 residues. This chain's CDR3 is CASSEEAGGNYGYTF. Here the CDR3 DNA reads TGTGCCAGCAGCGAGGAGGCAGGGGGGAACTATGGCTACACCTTC.

This sequence joins TRBV25-1 and TRBJ2-2; 8 bases map to TRBD1. The CDR3 is 14 amino acids. V was clipped by 4 bases and J by 4 bases; unmatched bases: 2. Germline CDR1 and CDR2: MGHDK and SYGVNS. The chain's CDR3 is CASSVQGVTGELFF. In nucleotides, the CDR3 is TGTGCCAGCAGTGTACAGGGGGTCACCGGGGAGCTGTTTTTT.

The gene calls are TRBV5-1 and TRBJ2-7; 10 positions agree with TRBD1. Germline CDR1 SGHRS, CDR2 YFSETQ. This CDR3 has 18 residues. The V and J ends lost 0 bases and 2 bases, in that order; junction bases with no gene match: 11. This CDR3 reads CASSLEGQGRGITYEQYF. CDR3 sequence (DNA): TGCGCCAGCAGCTTGGAGGGACAGGGGAGAGGGATTACCTACGAGCAGTACTTC.

The chain couples TRBV29-1 to TRBJ1-1; TRBD1 matches 10 bases. The germline CDR1 and CDR2 sequences are SQVTM and ANQGSEA. There are 17 residues in the CDR3. The CDR3 nucleotides are TGCAGTACGACAGGGGGCTATCACACTTTGGAGTACACTGAAGCTTTCTTT. Amino acids: CSTTGGYHTLEYTEAFF.

The V and J genes are TRBV18 and TRBJ1-5, with 12 bases matching TRBD1. This CDR3 is built from 15 residues. V lost 3 bases, J lost 6 bases, and 3 bases stayed unmatched. The V gene's germline CDR1 is KGHSH and CDR2 LQKENI. CDR3 nucleotides: TGTGCCAGCTCACCGGGACAGGGGGCGTTTCAGCCCCAGCATTTT. Protein product: CASSPGQGAFQPQHF.

The rearrangement joins TRBV9 to TRBJ2-3; 15 bases are shared with TRBD2. Germline V gene lookup returns CDR1 SGDLS and CDR2 YYNGEE. The CDR3 is made up of 17 amino acids. Trimming removed 0 bases from V and 4 bases from J; junction bases left unmatched: 3. The CDR3 spells CASSVAGLAGGADTQYF. DNA of the CDR3: TGTGCCAGCAGCGTAGCAGGACTAGCGGGGGGGGCAGATACGCAGTATTTT.